The source of this T cell receptor (beta chain) is a study of cytomegalovirus exposure and HLA in healthy donors. General study results and limits: Both high specificity and high sensitivity reportedly marked the classifier's diagnosis of cytomegalovirus status.

In the case of this clone: Its antigen is unknown.

The PCR was carried out with 60 Vbeta primers and 13 Jbeta primers. Authors' processing steps: There were 80 million or so unique TCR beta chains by a later count, and approximately 12 million of them were shared. Sequenced by immunoSEQ multiplex PCR; TCRdb stores in-frame clones only, minus some. V and J calls and clone size are copied from that table; D and trimming were computed from the DNA. The profile shows over 140,000 clones, about 84% of them singletons. V lost 0 bases to trimming and J lost 5 bases; unmatched junction nucleotides: 0. The CDR3 is made up of 15 amino acids. Germline values: CDR1 LGHNA, CDR2 YNFKEQ.

V gene TRBV4-2 combines with J gene TRBJ2-2; 10 positions agree with TRBD2. This receptor was taken from a man aged 50 to 60 in good health and CMV-seronegative. What was sequenced was PBMCs. In DNA form, the CDR3 reads TGTGCCAGCAGCCAAGAGACTAGCGGGACCGGGGAGCTGTTTTTT. This encodes CASSQETSGTGELFF.